Listed below are T cell receptor beta chains from one sample, sequenced in a study of T-cell memory formation after mild COVID-19. TCRdb ran MiXCR on the 5' RACE reads and lists one entry per CDR3 protein. The sample includes approximately 580,000 distinct CDR3 sequences, about a fifth of them seen just once. Sequences were obtained from PBMCs or a T cell subset sorted from them (not recorded which). These receptors came from an adult woman who had mild COVID-19 (a few samples of this study predate the infection). Cell type and time point are not known. Both conserved end residues are part of each CDR3. A D gene is named only where the DNA matches it firmly.

v_gene	d_gene	j_gene	CDR3aa
TRBV29-1	.	TRBJ2-3	CSVGTEHSTDTQYF
TRBV14	.	TRBJ2-2	CASSQIRGQTGELFF
TRBV7-9	.	TRBJ1-1	CASSRRMTRGWISSTEAFF
TRBV5-6	.	TRBJ2-5	CASSSMTEVETQYF
TRBV12-3/TRBV12-4	TRBD1	TRBJ2-7	CASRGTGWNEQYF
TRBV15	.	TRBJ1-1	CATSSGSGGNEAFF
TRBV12-3/TRBV12-4	TRBD1	TRBJ1-4	CASSLDLWDRTLLATNEKLFF
TRBV12-3/TRBV12-4	.	TRBJ2-2	CASKPKGVPGTGELFF
TRBV7-9	TRBD2	TRBJ2-1	CASSLTSGSIGEQFF
TRBV20-1	TRBD1	TRBJ2-7	CSAGQGNEQYF
TRBV5-1	.	TRBJ2-7	CASSITQGEVEQYF
TRBV15	TRBD2	TRBJ2-1	CATSRAGTSGNIYNEQFF
TRBV30	.	TRBJ2-7	CAWSGDIRPYEQYF
TRBV20-1	.	TRBJ1-3	CSAREATGNTIYF
TRBV5-6	TRBD1	TRBJ1-2	CASSGGNTTGWYGYTF
TRBV11-1	TRBD2	TRBJ2-2	CASSSMTSGPTANTGELFF
TRBV12-3/TRBV12-4	.	TRBJ1-6	CASRTSPTGSWSPLHF
TRBV28	TRBD1	TRBJ1-1	CASSSPRGYTEAFF
TRBV10-3	TRBD1	TRBJ1-1	CAISAWTTQGVAEAFF
TRBV5-1	.	TRBJ1-5	CASSLVVGQPQHF
TRBV7-2	TRBD2	TRBJ2-5	CASSSGGVLGTQYF
TRBV25-1	.	TRBJ2-1	CASIGREQFF
TRBV29-1	.	TRBJ2-2	CSVSGSGELFF
TRBV10-3	TRBD2	TRBJ2-1	CAISVGLAVSYNEQFF
TRBV20-1	.	TRBJ2-5	CSARRPGTPSETQYF
TRBV15	.	TRBJ2-3	CATSSELAPRTDTQYF
TRBV18	TRBD2	TRBJ2-5	CASSPLAGADETQYF
TRBV5-6	TRBD2	TRBJ2-7	CASSPPPKLAGVVGTHEQYF
TRBV12-3/TRBV12-4	.	TRBJ2-7	CASSPSGGAENEQYF
TRBV11-2	.	TRBJ2-2	CASSLTVAGELFF
TRBV29-1	.	TRBJ2-1	CSVAYLHRRHRGNEQFF
TRBV4-1	TRBD2	TRBJ2-1	CASSQDLGTSGGYNEQFF
TRBV1	.	TRBJ2-5	CTSSQDQAGGAVSETQYF
TRBV7-8	.	TRBJ1-1	CASSLQGREPKAFF
TRBV12-1	.	TRBJ2-5	CASSSPLGGTGQETQYF
TRBV7-2	TRBD2	TRBJ2-1	CASSLNPLAGVNEQFF